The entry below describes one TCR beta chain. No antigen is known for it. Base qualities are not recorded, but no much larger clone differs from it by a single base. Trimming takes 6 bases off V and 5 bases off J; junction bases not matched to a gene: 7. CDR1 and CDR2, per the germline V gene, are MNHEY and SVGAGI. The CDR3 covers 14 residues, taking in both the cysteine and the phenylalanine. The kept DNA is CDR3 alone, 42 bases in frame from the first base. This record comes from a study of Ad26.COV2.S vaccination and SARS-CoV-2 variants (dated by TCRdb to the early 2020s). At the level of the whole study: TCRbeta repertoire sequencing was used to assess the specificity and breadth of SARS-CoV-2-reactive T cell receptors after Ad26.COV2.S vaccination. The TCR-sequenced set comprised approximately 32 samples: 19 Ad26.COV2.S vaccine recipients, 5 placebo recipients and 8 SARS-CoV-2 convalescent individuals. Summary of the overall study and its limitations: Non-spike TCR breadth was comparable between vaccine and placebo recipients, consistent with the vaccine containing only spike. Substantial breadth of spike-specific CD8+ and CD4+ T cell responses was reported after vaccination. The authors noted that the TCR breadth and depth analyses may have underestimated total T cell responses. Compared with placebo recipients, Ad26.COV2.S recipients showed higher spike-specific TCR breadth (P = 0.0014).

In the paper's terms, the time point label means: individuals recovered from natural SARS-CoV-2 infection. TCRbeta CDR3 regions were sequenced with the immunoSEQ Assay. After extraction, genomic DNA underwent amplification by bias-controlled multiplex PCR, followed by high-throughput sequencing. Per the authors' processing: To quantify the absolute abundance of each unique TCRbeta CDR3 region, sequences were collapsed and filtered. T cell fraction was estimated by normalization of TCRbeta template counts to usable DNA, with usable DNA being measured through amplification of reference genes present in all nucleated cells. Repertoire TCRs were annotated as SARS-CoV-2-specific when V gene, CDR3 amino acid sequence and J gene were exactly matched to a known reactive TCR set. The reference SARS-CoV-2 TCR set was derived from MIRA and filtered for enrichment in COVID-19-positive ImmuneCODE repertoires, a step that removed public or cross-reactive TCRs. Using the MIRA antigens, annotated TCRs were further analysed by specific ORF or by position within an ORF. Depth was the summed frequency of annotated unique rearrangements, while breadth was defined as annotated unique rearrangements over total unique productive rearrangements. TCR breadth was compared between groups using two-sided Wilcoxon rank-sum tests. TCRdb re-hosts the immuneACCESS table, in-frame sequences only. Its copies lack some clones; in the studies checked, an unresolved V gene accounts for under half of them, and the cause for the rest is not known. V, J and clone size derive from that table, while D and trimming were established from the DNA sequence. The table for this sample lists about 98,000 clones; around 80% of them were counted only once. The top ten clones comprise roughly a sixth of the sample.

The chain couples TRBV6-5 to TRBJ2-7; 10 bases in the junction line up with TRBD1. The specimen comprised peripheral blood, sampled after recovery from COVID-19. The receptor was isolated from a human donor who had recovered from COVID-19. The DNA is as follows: TGTGCCAGCAGGACCAGACAGGGGGCGGACGAGCAGTACTTC. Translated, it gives CASRTRQGADEQYF.